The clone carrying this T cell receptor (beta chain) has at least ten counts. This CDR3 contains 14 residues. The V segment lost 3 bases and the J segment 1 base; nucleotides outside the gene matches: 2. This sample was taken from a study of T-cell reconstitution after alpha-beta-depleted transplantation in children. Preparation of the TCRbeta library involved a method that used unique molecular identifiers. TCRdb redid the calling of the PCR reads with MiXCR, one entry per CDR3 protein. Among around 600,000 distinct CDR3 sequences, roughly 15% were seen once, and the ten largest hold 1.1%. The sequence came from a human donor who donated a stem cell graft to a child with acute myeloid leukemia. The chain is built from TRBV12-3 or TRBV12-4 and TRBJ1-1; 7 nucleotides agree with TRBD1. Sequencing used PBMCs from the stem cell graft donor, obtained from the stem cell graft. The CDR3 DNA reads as TGTGCCAGCAGTTTCCGGACAGGGAACACTGAAGCTTTCTTT. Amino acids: CASSFRTGNTEAFF.